The present TCR beta chain was sequenced within a study of shared T cell receptors in the human thymus. The CDR3 consists of 16 residues. V was pared by 6 bases and J by 5 bases, with 24 bases between. Germline values: CDR1 SGDLS, CDR2 YYNGEE. Generated by immunoSEQ multiplex PCR, the TCRdb table keeps only in-frame clones and is missing some. The table has 650,000 to 950,000 clones, 80% to 90% seen once. These data also featured in a second study, about human thymus T cells.

The receptor comes from a girl less than two years old with a congenital heart defect. The sample was thymocytes. This chain connects TRBV9 to TRBJ2-7, with D tentatively TRBD2 (6 bases). Here the CDR3 reads CASTEGPQGGVHEQYF. The CDR3, as DNA: TGTGCCAGCACCGAAGGACCGCAGGGAGGAGTCCACGAGCAGTACTTC.